The 2 T cell receptor beta chains given below trace back to one sample, sequenced in a study of T cell responses to AZD1222 COVID-19 vaccine. Clones were read by immunoSEQ multiplex PCR, and TCRdb kept only the in-frame ones, dropping some. The sample carries roughly 100,000 clones, 90% recorded once. This material consisted of peripheral blood, taken on day 0 of AZD1222 vaccination. All receptors come from an adult in good health.

The CDR3 loop is CASSVQQGANSPLHF. The CDR3 nucleotides are TGCGCCAGCAGCGTCCAGCAGGGGGCTAATTCACCCCTCCACTTT. The chain joins TRBV5-1 to TRBJ1-6; the match to TRBD1 covers 8 bases. This CDR3 has 15 residues. Germline CDR1 reads SGHRS; CDR2 reads YFSETQ. With 4 bases clipped from V and 6 bases from J, the junction kept 6 bases outside the gene matches.

The CDR3 bases are TGTGCCAGCAGATACCGGGACAGGGGGGTACACGAGCAGTACTTC. This encodes CASRYRDRGVHEQYF. This rearrangement joins TRBV27 to TRBJ2-7; TRBD1 matches 11 bases. Losses at the gene ends were 6 bases for V and 5 bases for J; bases not matched to a gene: 9. The germline CDR1 and CDR2 sequences are MNHEY and SMNVEV (reference sequence). The CDR3 totals 15 residues.